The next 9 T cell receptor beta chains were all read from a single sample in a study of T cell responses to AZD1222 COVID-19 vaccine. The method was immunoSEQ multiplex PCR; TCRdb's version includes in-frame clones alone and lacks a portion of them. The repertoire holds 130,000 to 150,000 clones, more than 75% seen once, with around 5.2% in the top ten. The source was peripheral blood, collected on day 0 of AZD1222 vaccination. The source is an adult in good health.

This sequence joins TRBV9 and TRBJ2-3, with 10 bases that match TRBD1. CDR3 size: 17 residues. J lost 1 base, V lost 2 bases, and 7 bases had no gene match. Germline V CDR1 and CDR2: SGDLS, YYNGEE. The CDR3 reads CASSVDPGTGGTDTQYF. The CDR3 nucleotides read TGTGCCAGCAGCGTCGACCCCGGGACAGGGGGCACAGATACGCAGTATTTT.

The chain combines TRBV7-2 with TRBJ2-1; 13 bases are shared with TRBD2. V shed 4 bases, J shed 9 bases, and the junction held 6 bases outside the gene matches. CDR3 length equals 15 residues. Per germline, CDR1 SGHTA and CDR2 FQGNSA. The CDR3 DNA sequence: TGTGCCAGCAGCTCACTAGCGGGGGGGCCGGTTGAGCAGTTCTTC. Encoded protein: CASSSLAGGPVEQFF.

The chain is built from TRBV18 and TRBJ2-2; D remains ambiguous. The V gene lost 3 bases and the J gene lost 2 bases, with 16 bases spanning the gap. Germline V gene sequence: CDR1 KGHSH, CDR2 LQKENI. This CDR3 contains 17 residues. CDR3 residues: CASSPYSTPSNTGELFF. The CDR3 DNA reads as TGTGCCAGCTCACCTTATTCGACACCGTCTAACACCGGGGAGCTGTTTTTT.

Written as DNA, the CDR3 is TGTGCCAGCAGTTTGGGGGCGCTAGCACCCCTCCACTTT. Its protein product is CASSLGALAPLHF. The chain couples TRBV27 to TRBJ1-6; TRBD1 is a possible D gene (6 bases). Trimming took off 3 bases at V and 11 bases at J, with 11 bases between the two ends. Germline loops: CDR1 MNHEY, CDR2 SMNVEV (reference sequence). This CDR3 has 13 residues.

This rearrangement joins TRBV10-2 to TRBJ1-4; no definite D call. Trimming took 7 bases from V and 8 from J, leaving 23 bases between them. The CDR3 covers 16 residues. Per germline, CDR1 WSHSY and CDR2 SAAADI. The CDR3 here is CASMSGRRGLREKLFF. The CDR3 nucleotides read TGCGCCAGCATGAGCGGTCGTCGGGGATTGCGGGAAAAACTGTTTTTT.

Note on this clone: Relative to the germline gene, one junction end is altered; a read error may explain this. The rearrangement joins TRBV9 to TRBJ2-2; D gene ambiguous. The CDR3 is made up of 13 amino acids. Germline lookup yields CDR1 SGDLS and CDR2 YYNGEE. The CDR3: CASSVASGGELFF. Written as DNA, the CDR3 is TGTGCCAGCAGTGTAGCCTCTGGGGGGGAGCTGTTTTTT.

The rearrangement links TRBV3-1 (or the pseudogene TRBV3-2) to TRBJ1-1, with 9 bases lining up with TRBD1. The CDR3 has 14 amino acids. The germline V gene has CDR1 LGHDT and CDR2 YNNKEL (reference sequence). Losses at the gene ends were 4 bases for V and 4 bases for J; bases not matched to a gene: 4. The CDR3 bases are TGTGCCAGCAGCCCCGGACAGGGGAGCACTGAAGCTTTCTTT. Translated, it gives CASSPGQGSTEAFF.

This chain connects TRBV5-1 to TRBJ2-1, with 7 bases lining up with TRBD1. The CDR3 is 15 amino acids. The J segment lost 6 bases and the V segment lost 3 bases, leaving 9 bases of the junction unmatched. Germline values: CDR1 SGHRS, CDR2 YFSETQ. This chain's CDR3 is CASSSGTDPVNEQFF. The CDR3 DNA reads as TGCGCCAGCAGCTCCGGGACAGACCCTGTCAATGAGCAGTTCTTC. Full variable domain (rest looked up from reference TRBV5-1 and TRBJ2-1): KAGVTQTPRYLIKTRGQQVTLSCSPISGHRSVSWYQQTPGQGLQFLFEYFSETQRNKGNFPGRFSGRQFSNSRSEMNVSTLELGDSALYLCASSSGTDPVNEQFFGPGTRLTVL.

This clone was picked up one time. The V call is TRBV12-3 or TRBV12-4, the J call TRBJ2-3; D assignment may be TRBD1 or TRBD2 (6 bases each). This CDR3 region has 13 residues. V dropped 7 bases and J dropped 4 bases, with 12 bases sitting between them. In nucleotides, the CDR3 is TGTGCCAGCATCTATAGGGGGGCAGATACGCAGTATTTT. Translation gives CASIYRGADTQYF.